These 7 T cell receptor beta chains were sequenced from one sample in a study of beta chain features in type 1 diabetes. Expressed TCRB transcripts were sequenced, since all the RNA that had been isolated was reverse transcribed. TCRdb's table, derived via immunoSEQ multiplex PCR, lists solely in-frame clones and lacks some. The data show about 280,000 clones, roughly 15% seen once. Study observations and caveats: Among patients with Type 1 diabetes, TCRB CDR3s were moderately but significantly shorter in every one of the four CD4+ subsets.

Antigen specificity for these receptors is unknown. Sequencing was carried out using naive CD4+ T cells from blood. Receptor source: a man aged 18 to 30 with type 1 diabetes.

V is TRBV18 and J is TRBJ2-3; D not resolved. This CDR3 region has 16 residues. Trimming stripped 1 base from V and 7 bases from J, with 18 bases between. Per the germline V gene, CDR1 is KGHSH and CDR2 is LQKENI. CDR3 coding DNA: TGTGCCAGCTCACCACAGGAGTCCGAAAGTGTTCATACGCAGTATTTT. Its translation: CASSPQESESVHTQYF.

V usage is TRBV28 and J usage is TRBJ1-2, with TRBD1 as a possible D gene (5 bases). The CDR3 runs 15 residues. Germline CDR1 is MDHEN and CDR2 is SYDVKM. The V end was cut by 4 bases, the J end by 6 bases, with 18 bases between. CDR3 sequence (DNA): TGTGCCAGCAGTTCGCCTGCAGGGAAACTTAATGGCTACACCTTC. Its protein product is CASSSPAGKLNGYTF.

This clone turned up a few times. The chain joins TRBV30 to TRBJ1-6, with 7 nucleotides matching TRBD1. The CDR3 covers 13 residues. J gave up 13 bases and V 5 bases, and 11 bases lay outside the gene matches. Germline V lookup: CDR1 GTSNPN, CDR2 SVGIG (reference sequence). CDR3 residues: CAWQTVPGGPLHF. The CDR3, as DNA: TGTGCCTGGCAGACAGTGCCAGGGGGGCCCCTCCACTTT. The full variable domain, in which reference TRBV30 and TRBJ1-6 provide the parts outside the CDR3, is SQTIHQWPATLVQPVGSPLSLECTVEGTSNPNLYWYRQAAGRGLQLLFYSVGIGQISSEVPQNLSASRPQDRQFILSSKKLLLSDSGFYLCAWQTVPGGPLHFGNGTRLTVT.

This chain's CDR3 is CASSLASGEETQYF. For the CDR3, the DNA is TGCGCCAGCAGCTTGGCCTCAGGGGAAGAGACCCAGTACTTC. This chain joins TRBV5-1 and TRBJ2-5; possible D gene TRBD1, 6 bases. The V and J ends lost 0 bases and 3 bases respectively, with 9 bases between them. This CDR3 region has 14 residues. The germline V gene has CDR1 SGHRS and CDR2 YFSETQ.

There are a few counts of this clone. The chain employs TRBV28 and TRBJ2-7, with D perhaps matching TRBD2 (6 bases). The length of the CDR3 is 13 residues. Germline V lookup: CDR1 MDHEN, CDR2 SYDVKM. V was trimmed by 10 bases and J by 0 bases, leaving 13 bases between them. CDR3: CATSEGPSYEQYF. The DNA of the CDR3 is TGTGCCACCTCGGAGGGGCCCTCCTACGAGCAGTACTTC.

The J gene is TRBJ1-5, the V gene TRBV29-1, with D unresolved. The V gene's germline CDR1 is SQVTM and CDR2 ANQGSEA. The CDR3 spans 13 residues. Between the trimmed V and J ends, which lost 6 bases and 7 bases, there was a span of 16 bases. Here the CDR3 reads CSVEQGRGQPQHF. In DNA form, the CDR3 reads TGCAGCGTGGAGCAAGGGAGAGGACAGCCCCAGCATTTT. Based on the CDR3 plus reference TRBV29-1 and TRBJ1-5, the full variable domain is SAVISQKPSRDICQRGTSLTIQCQVDSQVTMMFWYRQQPGQSLTLIATANQGSEATYESGFVIDKFPISRPNLTFSTLTVSNMSPEDSSIYLCSVEQGRGQPQHFGDGTRLSIL.

The CDR3 coding sequence is TGCGCCAGCAGCTTGTTCGCAGGGAATCAGCCCCAGCATTTT. Translated: CASSLFAGNQPQHF. The chain has TRBV5-1 and TRBJ1-5, with D possibly TRBD1 on 5 matching bases. CDR1 SGHRS and CDR2 YFSETQ come from the germline V gene. The V and J ends lost 1 base and 4 bases respectively, with 9 bases between them. This CDR3 has 14 residues.